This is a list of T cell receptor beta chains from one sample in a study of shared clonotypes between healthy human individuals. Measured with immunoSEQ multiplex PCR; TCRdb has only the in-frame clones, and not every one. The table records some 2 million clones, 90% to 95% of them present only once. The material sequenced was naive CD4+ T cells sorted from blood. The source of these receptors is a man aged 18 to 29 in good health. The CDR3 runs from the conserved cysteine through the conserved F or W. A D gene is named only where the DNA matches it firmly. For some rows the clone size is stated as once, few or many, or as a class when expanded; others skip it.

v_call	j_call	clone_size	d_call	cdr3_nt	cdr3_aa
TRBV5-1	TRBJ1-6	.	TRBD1	TGCGCCAGCAGCCCGACGACAGGGGAGGGTTCACCCCTCCACTTT	CASSPTTGEGSPLHF
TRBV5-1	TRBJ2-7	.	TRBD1	TGCGCCAGCAGCCTGGGACAGGGGATCTACGAGCAGTACTTC	CASSLGQGIYEQYF
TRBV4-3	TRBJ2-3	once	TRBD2	TGCGCCAGCAGCCCCCGGACTAGCGGAGCAGGCACAGATACGCAGTATTTT	CASSPRTSGAGTDTQYF
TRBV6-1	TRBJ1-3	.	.	TGTGCCAGCAGTGAAGCAGGGCCTGGAAACACCATATATTTT	CASSEAGPGNTIYF
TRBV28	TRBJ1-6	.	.	TGTGCCAGCATGGTCTATAATTCACCCCTCCACTTT	CASMVYNSPLHF
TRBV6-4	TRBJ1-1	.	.	TGTGCCAGCAGTGCGACAGGGAACACTGAAGCTTTCTTT	CASSATGNTEAFF
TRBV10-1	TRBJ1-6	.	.	TGCGCCAGCAGCTCAGGTACCTTGGATTCACCCCTCCACTTT	CASSSGTLDSPLHF
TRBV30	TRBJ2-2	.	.	TGTGCCTGGAGAGGGGGCACCGGGGAGCTGTTTTTT	CAWRGGTGELFF
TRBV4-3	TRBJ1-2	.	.	TGCGCCAGCAGCCAAGCAGGACGCTACACCTTC	CASSQAGRYTF
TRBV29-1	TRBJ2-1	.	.	TGCAGCGTTCGCACCCTGGGAATGGGGCCTAGGTTGAATGAGCAGTTCTTC	CSVRTLGMGPRLNEQFF
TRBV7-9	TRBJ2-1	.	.	TGTGCCAGCAGCTTAGACTTAAGGCAGTTCTTC	CASSLDLRQFF
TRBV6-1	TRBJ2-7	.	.	TGTGCCAGCAGTTCGCAGGGTTACGAGCAGTACTTC	CASSSQGYEQYF
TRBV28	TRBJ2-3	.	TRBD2	TGTGCCAGCATCTCTTCGGGCCTAGCGGGGGAAAAAACCATGACGCAGTATTTT	CASISSGLAGEKTMTQYF
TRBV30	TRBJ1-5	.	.	TGTGCCTGGAGTGTACTCGGAGCCGTAGGGGTCCAGCCCCAGCATTTT	CAWSVLGAVGVQPQHF
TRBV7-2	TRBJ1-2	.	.	TGTGCCAGCAGCTTAGGGCAGCCCTATGGCTACACCTTC	CASSLGQPYGYTF
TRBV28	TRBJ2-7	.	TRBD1	TGTGCCAGCAGTGCTCCAGGGGACAGCTACGAGCAGTACTTC	CASSAPGDSYEQYF
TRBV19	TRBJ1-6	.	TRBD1	TGTGCCAGTAGATCGGGACAGGGAAATTCACCCCTCCACTTT	CASRSGQGNSPLHF
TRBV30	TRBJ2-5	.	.	TGTGCCTGGAGTACCGCCCGGGGGCCAACGGAGACCCAGTACTTC	CAWSTARGPTETQYF
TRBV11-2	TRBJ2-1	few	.	TGTGCCAGCAGCTTAGGGGGATCCTACAATGAGCAGTTCTTC	CASSLGGSYNEQFF
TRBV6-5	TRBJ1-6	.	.	TGTGCCATCGGTACAGGGAATAATTCACCCCTCCACTTT	CAIGTGNNSPLHF
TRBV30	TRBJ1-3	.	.	TGTGCCTGGAGGGGATCTGGAAACACCATATATTTT	CAWRGSGNTIYF
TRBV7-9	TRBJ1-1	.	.	TGTGCCAGCAGCAAGGAATGGAAGAACACTGAAGCTTTCTTT	CASSKEWKNTEAFF
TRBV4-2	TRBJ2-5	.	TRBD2	TGTGCCAGCAGCCAAGTACTAGCGGGGCAGCAAGAGACCCAGTACTTC	CASSQVLAGQQETQYF
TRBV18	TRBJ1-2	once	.	TGTGCCAGCTCACTCGCGACACCCAACTATGGCTACACCTTC	CASSLATPNYGYTF
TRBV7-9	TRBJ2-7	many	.	TGTGCCAGCAGCTTGAACGGAACTAACCCTAGGGAGCAGTACTTC	CASSLNGTNPREQYF
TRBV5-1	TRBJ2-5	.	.	TGCGCCAGCAGCCCAGGGACGCAGGGGACCCAGTACTTC	CASSPGTQGTQYF
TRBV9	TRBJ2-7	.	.	TGTGCCAGCAGCCCCCGGCAGGGAGTCTACGAGCAGTACTTC	CASSPRQGVYEQYF
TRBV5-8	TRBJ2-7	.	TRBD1	TGTGCCAGCAGTTCTGGACAGGGGTACTCCGAGCAGTACTTC	CASSSGQGYSEQYF
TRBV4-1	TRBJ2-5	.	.	TGCGCCAGCAGCCAAGTACTACGGGAGACCCAGTACTTC	CASSQVLRETQYF
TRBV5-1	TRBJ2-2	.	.	TGCGCCAGCAGCTTGGCGAGCCAGGGGATGGCCGGGGAGCTGTTTTTT	CASSLASQGMAGELFF
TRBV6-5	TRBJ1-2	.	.	TGTGCCAGCAGCAGGGCCCTTAGCTATGGCTACACCTTC	CASSRALSYGYTF